The clone carrying this T cell receptor beta chain was observed at least ten times. This CDR3 has 15 amino acids. J lost 1 base, V lost 3 bases, and 0 bases had no gene match. Germline V gene data show CDR1 as DFQATT and CDR2 as SNEGSKA (reference sequence). The entry originates in a study of T-cell reconstitution after alpha-beta-depleted transplantation in children. The authors prepared the TCRbeta library with unique molecular identifiers. From the PCR reads, TCRdb called clonotypes with MiXCR, one entry per CDR3 protein. Of 70,000 to 100,000 distinct CDR3 sequences detected, more than 9% appear once; the ten largest clones hold approximately 15%.

This specimen consisted of PBMCs from the stem cell graft donor, obtained from the stem cell graft. The chain combines TRBV20-1 with TRBJ2-1; TRBD2 agrees at 13 bases. This sequence originates from a human donor who donated a stem cell graft to a child with inherited bone marrow failure. CDR3 nucleotides: TGCAGTGCTAGGGGACTAGCGGGATCCTACAATGAGCAGTTCTTC. Its protein product is CSARGLAGSYNEQFF.